This TCR beta chain derives from a study of blood T cell repertoires in COVID-19. About the research overall: Whether acute or convalescent, the COVID-19 samples came from the United States, Italy and Spain.

Original processing methods: Reference gene primer amplification gave estimated nucleated cell counts. Clones were read by immunoSEQ multiplex PCR, and TCRdb kept only the in-frame ones, dropping some. V and J calls and clone size are as listed in that table; D and trimming were resolved from the DNA. The sample shows around 250,000 clones, approximately 86% of them seen only once. The V gene's germline CDR1 is SGHRS and CDR2 YFSETQ. The CDR3 has 14 amino acids. V was clipped by 3 bases and J by 5 bases, with 14 bases between them. The genes are TRBV5-1 and TRBJ1-2, with unresolved D. The source is a human donor in a cohort sampled during active COVID-19. Sample: peripheral blood. For the CDR3, the DNA is TGCGCCAGCAGCTCTCCCGAGGGCCGGTATGGCTACACCTTC. Its translation is CASSSPEGRYGYTF. Supplemented by reference TRBV5-1 and TRBJ1-2, the full variable domain reads KAGVTQTPRYLIKTRGQQVTLSCSPISGHRSVSWYQQTPGQGLQFLFEYFSETQRNKGNFPGRFSGRQFSNSRSEMNVSTLELGDSALYLCASSSPEGRYGYTFGSGTRLTVV.